This passage covers 8 T cell receptor beta chains from one sample sequenced in a study of vaccination effects on CD4 cells after COVID-19. Their antigen targets remain unknown. Measured with immunoSEQ multiplex PCR; TCRdb has only the in-frame clones, and not every one. This sample yields around 66,000 clones, of which around 69% are seen a single time; 2% to 2.5% belongs to the top ten. A roughly ten-day culture period preceded the isolation of CD4+ T cells. Every participant took two doses of the BNT162b2 or mRNA-1273 vaccine. Sequencing was performed on CD4+ T cells from PBMCs cultured without peptide, taken after COVID-19 vaccination. The receptor source for this set is a human donor who received a COVID-19 vaccine.

The rearrangement joins TRBV28 to TRBJ1-2; TRBD1 matches at 8 bases. The V gene end was trimmed by 6 bases and the J gene end by 8 bases; junction bases not matched to a gene: 8. Looked up from germline, CDR1 is MDHEN and CDR2 is SYDVKM. The CDR3 consists of 13 residues. CDR3 bases: TGTGCCAGCAGGATTGACAGGGGTGAAGGCTACACCTTC. Amino acids: CASRIDRGEGYTF.

This rearrangement joins TRBV7-3 to TRBJ2-2; D possibly corresponds to TRBD2 (6 bases). Between the trimmed V and J ends, which lost 0 bases and 1 base, there was a span of 9 bases. Germline assignment: CDR1 SGHTA and CDR2 FQGTGA. This CDR3 is 16 amino acids long. The CDR3 reads CASSLTGGVNTGELFF. The CDR3 DNA reads TGTGCCAGCAGCTTAACTGGAGGGGTGAACACCGGGGAGCTGTTTTTT.

This clone was detected a few times. J is TRBJ1-4 and V is TRBV18, with TRBD1 matching over 7 bases. The length of the CDR3 is 17 residues. With V trimmed by 0 bases and J by 7 bases, 11 bases remained unmatched. The germline CDR1 and CDR2 sequences are KGHSH and LQKENI. CDR3 nucleotide sequence: TGTGCCAGCTCACCACCTAAGGGGACCGGGACAGCTGAAAAACTGTTTTTT. Protein: CASSPPKGTGTAEKLFF.

For the CDR3, the DNA is TGTGCCAGCAGCCTCACGGCGACAGGGGGCTATGCCACCTCACAAGAGACCCAGTACTTC. Its translation: CASSLTATGGYATSQETQYF. This chain joins TRBV5-4 and TRBJ2-5, with 10 bases fitting TRBD1. Unmatched junction bases numbered 20, after V lost 4 bases and J lost 2 bases. The germline CDR1 and CDR2 sequences are SGHNT and YYREEE (reference sequence). The length of the CDR3 is 20 residues.

This clone was observed a handful of times. This chain links TRBV18 with TRBJ1-2; TRBD1 is a possible D gene (5 bases). Trimming cost V 0 bases and J 10 bases, with 9 bases left between them. The CDR3 is 12 amino acids. The germline CDR1 and CDR2 sequences are KGHSH and LQKENI. The CDR3 here is CASSPPGGDYTF. For the CDR3, the DNA is TGTGCCAGCTCACCACCGGGAGGGGACTACACCTTC.

This clone came up once. This chain uses TRBV27 with TRBJ2-3; 8 bases agree with TRBD1. J lost 0 bases, V lost 8 bases, and 4 bases had no gene match. The CDR3 totals 14 residues. The germline gives CDR1 MNHEY, CDR2 SMNVEV (reference sequence). This CDR3 reads CASRQGYSTDTQYF. The CDR3 DNA reads TGTGCCAGCCGACAGGGGTACAGCACAGATACGCAGTATTTT.

The chain couples TRBV23-1 to TRBJ1-1, with D possibly TRBD1 on 5 matching bases. TRBV23-1 is filed as an ORF, its function uncertain. Trimming stripped 3 bases from V and 0 bases from J, with 14 bases between. The CDR3 consists of 16 residues. CDR3 in amino acids: CASSQNRRSMNTEAFF. CDR3 bases: TGCGCCAGCAGTCAGAACAGGAGAAGCATGAACACTGAAGCTTTCTTT.

The gene calls are TRBV28 and TRBJ2-2; 7 bases match TRBD2. The CDR3 sequence is 13 residues long. The germline V gene encodes CDR1 MDHEN and CDR2 SYDVKM. V dropped 8 bases and J dropped 0; count of bases not matched to a gene: 0. CDR3 in amino acids: CASGTTNTGELFF. The CDR3 nucleotides are TGTGCCAGCGGGACTACGAACACCGGGGAGCTGTTTTTT.